One sample yielded the 6 T cell receptor beta chains listed below, sequenced in a study of PD-L1 blockade in urothelial cancer. Time point described: pretreatment peripheral blood. The assay was immunoSEQ multiplex PCR, and TCRdb's table has in-frame clones only and misses some. Of 55,000 to 80,000 clones listed, approximately 84% were seen once; the top ten hold 15%. Sequences were derived from PBMCs, sampled around atezolizumab (anti-PD-L1) treatment. The source of these receptors is a man aged 60 to 75 with urothelial cancer.

The genes are TRBV6-6 and TRBJ1-5, with TRBD1 identical over 11 bases. From germline, CDR1 is MNHNY and CDR2 SVGAGI (reference sequence). V gave up 8 bases and J gave up 5 bases; unmatched junction bases: 8. CDR3 size: 15 residues. In nucleotides, the CDR3 is TGTGCCAGCCTACCAGGGACAGGGGGGTATCAGCCCCAGCATTTT. Translation: CASLPGTGGYQPQHF.

V is TRBV9 and J is TRBJ1-5; possibly TRBD1 for D (6 bases). In germline, CDR1 is SGDLS, CDR2 YYNGEE. There are 14 residues in the CDR3. The ends were cut back, 4 bases at V and 7 bases at J, with 15 bases in the middle. CDR3 in amino acids: CASSKQGRGQPQHF. The DNA for the CDR3 is TGTGCCAGCAGCAAACAGGGAAGGGGGCAGCCCCAGCATTTT.

This clone was observed a few times. J is TRBJ1-1 and V is TRBV2; 7 bases fit TRBD1. Per the germline V gene, CDR1 is SNHLY and CDR2 is FYNNEI. The CDR3 extends over 13 amino acids. The J segment lost 5 bases and the V segment lost 6 bases, leaving 6 bases of the junction unmatched. Here the CDR3 DNA reads TGTGCCAGCAGACCAGGACAGGCGACTGAAGCTTTCTTT. Translation gives CASRPGQATEAFF.

The V gene is TRBV30, the J gene TRBJ1-1, with D perhaps TRBD1 (5 bases). The V end lost 7 bases, the J end lost 5 bases, and 17 bases lay between the germline ends. The CDR3 totals 13 residues. Germline V gene data show CDR1 as GTSNPN and CDR2 as SVGIG (reference sequence). The CDR3 coding sequence is TGTGCCTACGAGGCAGGGTACGGTACTGAAGCTTTCTTT. Translating it yields CAYEAGYGTEAFF.

The CDR3 nucleotides are TGTGCTAGTGGCAAGCGGAACGAGGGAACCGGGGAGCTGTTTTTT. It is translated as CASGKRNEGTGELFF. The chain carries TRBV12-5 and TRBJ2-2, with D maybe TRBD2 (5 bases). The CDR3 length is 15 residues. V lost 6 bases, J lost 5 bases, and 16 bases lay in between. CDR1 is LGHNT and CDR2 is FRNRAP in the germline V gene.

This chain connects TRBV6-6 to TRBJ2-1, with TRBD2 identical over 7 bases. Germline V gene data show CDR1 as MNHNY and CDR2 as SVGAGI (reference sequence). The CDR3 runs 14 residues. With V trimmed by 6 bases and J by 2 bases, 4 bases remained unmatched. CDR3 bases: TGTGCCAGCAGGGACCGGGGGGCCTACAATGAGCAGTTCTTC. It codes for CASRDRGAYNEQFF.